The 21 T cell receptor beta chains below were found in one sample sequenced in a study of CD8 T cells in Susac syndrome. Random hexamers served to reverse transcribe roughly 0.45 to 1 ug RNA. TCRdb fed the immunoSEQ multiplex PCR reads into MiXCR, producing one record per CDR3 protein. This sample has 330,000 or so distinct CDR3 sequences, with 70% to 90% found just once. The specimen was CD8+ T cells from PBMCs. These TCRs come from a human donor with multiple sclerosis.

The chain recombines TRBV27 with TRBJ1-2; no definite D call. The CDR3 sequence is 13 residues long. Trimming cost V 4 bases and J 7 bases, with 13 bases left between them. Germline lookup yields CDR1 MNHEY and CDR2 SMNVEV (reference sequence). CDR3 nucleotide sequence: TGTGCCAGCAGTTCCACGCCCTCCCCTGGCTACACCTTC. Its translation is CASSSTPSPGYTF.

The V call is TRBV3-1, the J call TRBJ2-7; no clear D. Per germline, CDR1 LGHDT and CDR2 YNNKEL (reference sequence). CDR3 length: 14 residues. The V and J ends lost 6 bases and 2 bases respectively, with 14 bases between them. CDR3 amino acids: CASRESDVPYEQYF. As DNA, the CDR3 is TGTGCCAGCAGGGAGTCGGACGTCCCCTACGAGCAGTACTTC.

V and J are TRBV29-1 and TRBJ2-1; 14 bases agree with TRBD2. This CDR3 has 14 amino acids. V shed 3 bases and J 7 bases; nucleotides not matched to a gene: 2. Germline V CDR1 and CDR2: SQVTM, ANQGSEA. In DNA form, the CDR3 reads TGCAGCGTTGACCGGACTAGCGGGAGGAATGAGCAGTTCTTC. It is translated as CSVDRTSGRNEQFF.

This chain uses TRBV11-1 with TRBJ2-1; the D is unclear. Trimming took 1 base from V and 3 from J, leaving 10 bases between them. The germline V gene has CDR1 SGHAT and CDR2 FQDESV (reference sequence). This CDR3 is 15 amino acids long. The CDR3 loop is CASSLVPALYNEQFF. CDR3 bases: TGTGCCAGCAGCTTAGTCCCTGCTCTCTACAATGAGCAGTTCTTC. Together with reference TRBV11-1 and TRBJ2-1, the CDR3 gives the full variable domain: EAEVAQSPRYKITEKSQAVAFWCDPISGHATLYWYRQILGQGPELLVQFQDESVVDDSQLPKDRFSAERLKGVDSTLKIQPAELGDSAMYLCASSLVPALYNEQFFGPGTRLTVL.

This chain uses TRBV5-6 with TRBJ2-2; D gene unclear. Germline V gives CDR1 SGHDT, CDR2 YYEEEE. The CDR3 totals 15 residues. Trimming removed 0 bases from V and 5 bases from J, with 11 bases in between. CDR3 DNA: TGTGCCAGCAGCTTGGGTCCGTTTGGGACCGGGGAGCTGTTTTTT. It translates to CASSLGPFGTGELFF.

The rearrangement joins TRBV7-9 to TRBJ2-7, with TRBD1 matching 7 bases. V gave up 3 bases and J gave up 0 bases; unmatched junction bases: 5. The CDR3 length is 15 residues. Germline CDR1 and CDR2: SEHNR and FQNEAQ (reference sequence). The CDR3 DNA reads as TGTGCCAGCAGCTTCACAGGGGCGAGCTCCTACGAGCAGTACTTC. Residues: CASSFTGASSYEQYF.

The chain carries TRBV4-3 and TRBJ2-7, with TRBD1 identical over 7 bases. The CDR3 runs 16 residues. V gave up 0 bases and J gave up 0 bases; unmatched junction bases: 5. Germline V gene sequence: CDR1 LGHNA, CDR2 YSLEER. CDR3 sequence reads: CASSQDLGDSSYEQYF. The CDR3 region has the DNA TGCGCCAGCAGCCAAGATCTGGGGGACAGCTCCTACGAGCAGTACTTC.

The V call is TRBV10-3, the J call TRBJ1-1, with D possibly TRBD1 on 5 matching bases. Trimming took off 7 bases at V and 7 bases at J, with 16 bases between the two ends. In germline, CDR1 is ENHRY, CDR2 SYGVKD. This CDR3 has 13 residues. CDR3 in amino acids: CAIKAGPVFEAFF. The CDR3, as DNA: TGTGCCATCAAGGCAGGGCCGGTCTTTGAAGCTTTCTTT.

The chain couples TRBV13 to TRBJ1-1; D is possibly TRBD1 (5 bases). Trimming took 5 bases from V and 1 from J, leaving 14 bases between them. The germline V gene encodes CDR1 PRHDT and CDR2 FYEKMQ (reference sequence). The CDR3 totals 15 residues. CDR3 nucleotide sequence: TGTGCCAGCAGCGCAGCCGGGCAGGGGAACACTGAAGCTTTCTTT. The encoded protein is CASSAAGQGNTEAFF.

V gene TRBV11-2 combines with J gene TRBJ1-1; D might be TRBD1 (5 bases). Germline V lookup: CDR1 SGHAT, CDR2 FQNNGV. The CDR3 totals 14 residues. Trimming pared 1 base from V and 5 bases from J, leaving 11 bases between. The CDR3 nucleotides are TGTGCCAGCAGCTTAGGGATGGGGGAGACTGAAGCTTTCTTT. It codes for CASSLGMGETEAFF.

V usage is TRBV18 and J usage is TRBJ2-2, with 13 nucleotides matching TRBD2. Germline V lookup: CDR1 KGHSH, CDR2 LQKENI. The ends lost 3 bases at V and 0 bases at J; junction bases unmatched: 7. This CDR3 has 19 residues. CDR3 nucleotides: TGTGCCAGCTCACCCGGACTAGCGGGAGCTGGAACGAACACCGGGGAGCTGTTTTTT. Translated: CASSPGLAGAGTNTGELFF.

The rearrangement uses TRBV2 and TRBJ2-4, with 7 bases that match TRBD2. V dropped 2 bases and J dropped 2; count of bases not matched to a gene: 9. The length of the CDR3 is 17 residues. Germline CDR1 and CDR2: SNHLY and FYNNEI. The CDR3 DNA reads as TGTGCCAGCAGTGAAAGGGAGGGCGGGATGACCAAAAACATTCAGTACTTC. Translating it yields CASSEREGGMTKNIQYF. The full variable domain, rest sourced from reference TRBV2 and TRBJ2-4, is EPEVTQTPSHQVTQMGQEVILRCVPISNHLYFYWYRQILGQKVEFLVSFYNNEISEKSEIFDDQFSVERPDGSNFTLKIRSTKLEDSAMYFCASSEREGGMTKNIQYFGAGTRLSVL.

The chain carries TRBV12-3 or TRBV12-4 and TRBJ2-1, with 11 positions matching TRBD2. The CDR3 has 14 residues. Trimming cost V 7 bases and J 5 bases; bases outside gene matches: 4. In DNA form, the CDR3 reads TGTGCCAGCAATAGCGGGGGGGCAGACAATGAGCAGTTCTTC. Translated, it gives CASNSGGADNEQFF.

This clonotype was observed once. The genes are TRBV4-1 and TRBJ2-3; 7 nucleotides match TRBD2. V lost 1 base, J lost 4 bases, and 5 bases stayed unmatched. The CDR3 runs 15 residues. Germline CDR1 is MGHRA and CDR2 is YSYEKL. The CDR3 sequence: CASSQVAGESDTQYF. The CDR3 DNA follows: TGCGCCAGCAGCCAAGTTGCGGGAGAGTCAGATACGCAGTATTTT.

The chain uses TRBV7-9 and TRBJ2-7; D might be TRBD1 or TRBD2, each matching 5 bases. Germline V lookup: CDR1 SEHNR, CDR2 FQNEAQ (reference sequence). The CDR3 loop spans 14 amino acids. V shed 1 base and J shed 2 bases, with 9 bases lying between them. The CDR3 is CASSLERDPYEQYF. CDR3 nucleotide sequence: TGTGCCAGCAGCTTAGAGAGGGACCCCTACGAGCAGTACTTC.

The rearrangement joins TRBV12-5 to TRBJ2-1, with a weak D call TRBD2 (5 bases). Germline V gene lookup returns CDR1 LGHNT and CDR2 FRNRAP. This CDR3 region has 12 residues. The V and J ends lost 10 bases and 0 bases respectively, with 7 bases between them. The CDR3 DNA follows: TGTGCTACGGGGAACTCCTACAATGAGCAGTTCTTC. Translating it yields CATGNSYNEQFF.

The genes are TRBV6-5 and TRBJ2-7; D could derive from TRBD1 or TRBD2 (5 bases each). Between the trimmed V and J ends, which lost 5 bases and 7 bases, there was a span of 15 bases. CDR1 MNHEY and CDR2 SVGAGI come from the germline V gene. The CDR3 totals 13 residues. Here the CDR3 DNA reads TGTGCCAGCAGTAGAGCCGGGGCTTGGGAGCAGTACTTC. This encodes CASSRAGAWEQYF.

V gene TRBV15 combines with J gene TRBJ1-5; 7 bases are shared with TRBD1. V gave up 6 bases and J gave up 0 bases; unmatched junction bases: 17. The germline V gene has CDR1 LNHNV and CDR2 YYDKDF (reference sequence). The CDR3 length is 19 residues. Here the CDR3 reads CATSDRTGPTYYSNQPQHF. The DNA for the CDR3 is TGTGCCACCAGTGACAGGACAGGACCGACATACTATAGCAATCAGCCCCAGCATTTT.

This clonotype showed up just a few times. The chain is built from TRBV27 and TRBJ2-4; D is undetermined. V lost 0 bases and J 3 bases, leaving 3 bases between the germline ends. The CDR3 is 13 amino acids. Germline V gene sequence: CDR1 MNHEY, CDR2 SMNVEV (reference sequence). CDR3 DNA sequence: TGTGCCAGCAGTTTATCAGTCAAAAACATTCAGTACTTC. It yields the protein CASSLSVKNIQYF.

The chain carries TRBV7-6 and TRBJ2-1; D ambiguous. The CDR3 consists of 14 residues. Germline CDR1 reads SGHVS; CDR2 reads FNYEAQ. V lost 1 base, J lost 6 bases, and 10 bases lay in between. CDR3: CASSLDPGRNEQFF. As DNA, the CDR3 is TGTGCCAGCAGCTTAGACCCCGGCCGCAATGAGCAGTTCTTC.

The gene calls are TRBV7-9 and TRBJ1-5; no reliable D call. CDR1 is SEHNR and CDR2 is FQNEAQ in the germline V gene (reference sequence). V lost 1 base, J lost 1 base, and 8 bases lay in between. This CDR3 spans 15 amino acids. CDR3: CASSLGVGSNQPQHF. The CDR3 DNA reads TGTGCCAGCAGCTTAGGGGTCGGGAGCAATCAGCCCCAGCATTTT.